The clone carrying this T cell receptor (beta chain) was seen only a few times. Its antigen is not known. These data come from a study of beta chain features in type 1 diabetes. The study's findings and limits: TCRB repertoires of naive, central memory and Treg cells appeared more similar among patients than among healthy donors. Shortening that was moderate but significant affected the TCRB CDR3s of Type 1 diabetes patients in all four CD4+ subsets.

The study reverse transcribed the entire isolated RNA, so it sequenced expressed TCRB transcripts. About 3.57 million reads, on average, came from each naive, central memory and regulatory T cell sample. TCRdb's copy holds only in-frame clones and misses some; the assay was immunoSEQ multiplex PCR. The sample has about 260,000 clones, roughly 70% seen once; the top ten hold about 0.05%. The CDR3 is made up of 11 amino acids. Germline V CDR1 and CDR2: GTSNPN, SVGIG (reference sequence). With 8 bases clipped from V and 6 bases from J, the junction kept 5 bases outside the gene matches. This chain connects TRBV30 to TRBJ2-3; 7 bases line up with TRBD2. This sequence originates from a young man in good health. Sequenced: naive CD4+ T cells from blood. In DNA form, the CDR3 reads TGTGCCATAAAACTAGCGGATACGCAGTATTTT. It encodes CAIKLADTQYF.